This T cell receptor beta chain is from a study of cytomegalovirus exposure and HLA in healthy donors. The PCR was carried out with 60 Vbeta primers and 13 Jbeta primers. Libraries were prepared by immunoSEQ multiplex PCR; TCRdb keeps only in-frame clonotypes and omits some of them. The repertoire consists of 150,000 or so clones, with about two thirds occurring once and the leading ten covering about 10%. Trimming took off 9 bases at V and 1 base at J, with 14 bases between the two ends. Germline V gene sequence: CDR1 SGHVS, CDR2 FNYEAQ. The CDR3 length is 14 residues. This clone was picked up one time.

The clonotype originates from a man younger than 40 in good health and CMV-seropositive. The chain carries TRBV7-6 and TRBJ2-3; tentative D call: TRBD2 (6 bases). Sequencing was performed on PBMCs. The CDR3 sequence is CASSSGTGTDTQYF. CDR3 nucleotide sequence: TGTGCCAGTAGTTCCGGGACTGGCACAGATACGCAGTATTTT.